The 28 T cell receptor beta chains below all came from one sample that was sequenced in a study of breast tumors, draining lymph nodes, adjacent tissues. Axillary draining lymph nodes of breast cancer patients supplied the node samples. TCRdb used MiXCR to reprocess the multiplex PCR reads, holding one entry per CDR3 protein. This sample has some 130,000 distinct CDR3 sequences, with around 20% found just once. The sample taken for sequencing was axillary lymph node tissue. The receptors were gathered from a female donor with breast cancer. Some clones in this sample may be carry-over from other donors' samples.

This clonotype was seen ten or more times. This rearrangement joins TRBV20-1 to TRBJ2-3; 7 nucleotides agree with TRBD2. Per germline, CDR1 DFQATT and CDR2 SNEGSKA (reference sequence). The CDR3 length is 15 residues. V gave up 0 bases and J gave up 1 base; unmatched junction bases: 4. The CDR3 sequence is CSARDRGRGTDTQYF. The CDR3 nucleotides read TGCAGTGCTAGAGATCGTGGGAGGGGCACAGATACGCAGTATTTT.

This clonotype was seen ten or more times. V is TRBV9 and J is TRBJ1-2; D possibly corresponds to TRBD1 (5 bases). The CDR3 length is 15 residues. V was shortened by 3 bases and J by 0 bases, with 12 bases between the two germline ends. Per germline, CDR1 SGDLS and CDR2 YYNGEE. This CDR3 reads CASSGGGGSNYGYTF. CDR3 DNA: TGTGCCAGCAGCGGGGGTGGGGGTTCTAACTATGGCTACACCTTC.

This clonotype turned up a few times. This may be a read error: a much more frequent sequence differs by one nucleotide. The V call is TRBV4-1, the J call TRBJ2-2; 9 positions match TRBD2. This CDR3 spans 17 amino acids. CDR1 and CDR2 from the germline V gene are MGHRA and YSYEKL. The CDR3 nucleotides read TGCGCCAGCGGCCAGGGAAGACTAGCGGTAAACACCGGGGAGCTGTTTTTT. This translates into CASGQGRLAVNTGELFF.

This clonotype was seen many times. This CDR3 fails to terminate in the conserved phenylalanine or tryptophan, so it likely reflects a read error. The CDR3 DNA follows: TGTGCCAGCAGCCCGGACAGGGATTATGGCTACACCCTC. Its protein is CASSPDRDYGYTL. The chain couples TRBV6-5 to TRBJ1-2; 8 bases fit TRBD1. V gave up 6 bases and J gave up 5 bases; unmatched junction bases: 5. The CDR3 has 13 amino acids. The germline gives CDR1 MNHEY, CDR2 SVGAGI.

This clonotype came up many times. V and J are TRBV29-1 and TRBJ2-7, with D possibly matching TRBD2 (6 bases). Germline CDR1 reads SQVTM; CDR2 reads ANQGSEA. Trimming took off 6 bases at V and 2 bases at J, with 14 bases between the two ends. CDR3 length: 13 amino acids. CDR3 sequence reads: CSVATGLTYEQYF. CDR3 in DNA: TGCAGCGTGGCTACGGGACTTACCTACGAGCAGTACTTC.

Concerning this clonotype itself: Since a much larger clone is just one base distant, this may be a read error. This chain links TRBV15 with TRBJ2-1; TRBD2 matches 9 bases. CDR3 length: 16 amino acids. The junction had 8 bases not matched to a gene; V was cut back by 0 bases and J by 8 bases. The germline gives CDR1 LNHNV, CDR2 YYDKDF (reference sequence). The CDR3 DNA reads as TGTGCCACCAGCAGAGATATGGCGGGGGGGCCGGATGAGCAGTTCTTC. Translated: CATSRDMAGGPDEQFF.

The chain employs TRBV2 and TRBJ1-2; D is unclear. Trimming shortened V by 1 base and J by 2 bases, and 5 bases separated the two germline ends. This CDR3 contains 13 residues. Per germline, CDR1 SNHLY and CDR2 FYNNEI. The CDR3 loop reads CASSEGLNYGYTF. In DNA form, the CDR3 reads TGTGCCAGCAGTGAAGGTTTAAACTATGGCTACACCTTC.

This clonotype was recorded only once. This sequence may be a read error, since a much larger clone differs from it by one base. The genes are TRBV11-3 and TRBJ2-2; D not certain. Germline V gene data show CDR1 as SGHNT and CDR2 as YENEEA. This CDR3 contains 14 residues. Here the CDR3 DNA reads TGTACCAGCAGCTTAGATGCGCTCACCGGGGAGCTGTTTTTT. Its protein is CTSSLDALTGELFF.

This clonotype occurred many times. V is TRBV7-8 and J is TRBJ1-4, with a possible D match to TRBD1 (5 bases). This CDR3 is built from 13 residues. Germline V gene sequence: CDR1 SGHVS, CDR2 FQNEAQ. V lost 2 bases, J lost 14 bases, and 15 bases lay in between. The CDR3: CASSLSGTRRLFF. The CDR3 region has the DNA TGTGCCAGCAGCTTATCCGGGACCCGTAGGCTGTTTTTT.

This clonotype came up many times. The rearrangement joins TRBV12-3 or TRBV12-4 to TRBJ2-7; 8 bases are shared with TRBD2. The CDR3 length is 15 residues. J lost 2 bases, V lost 3 bases, and 6 bases had no gene match. The CDR3 sequence is CASSFYTSGAYEQYF. CDR3 bases: TGTGCCAGCAGTTTTTATACTAGCGGAGCCTACGAGCAGTACTTC.

The chain is built from TRBV3-1 and TRBJ1-1, with D unresolved. CDR3 size: 14 residues. V gave up 0 bases and J gave up 2 bases, with 7 bases separating them. Germline V gene sequence: CDR1 LGHDT, CDR2 YNNKEL (reference sequence). In nucleotides, the CDR3 is TGTGCCAGCAGCCAAGATGAGACTAACACTGAAGCTTTCTTT. It yields the protein CASSQDETNTEAFF.

CDR3 nucleotides: TGTGCCAGCAGTCCCCGTGAGGAGGGAGGGGAAAAACTGTTTTTT. Protein sequence: CASSPREEGGEKLFF. This chain connects TRBV6-1 to TRBJ1-4; D gene uncertain. The V end was cut by 5 bases, the J end by 8 bases, with 18 bases between. The germline V gene has CDR1 MNHNS and CDR2 SASEGT. The CDR3 runs 15 residues.

This clonotype was found once. A clone one base away is much larger, so this may be a read error. The conserved phenylalanine or tryptophan is not found at the CDR3 terminus, so this likely reflects a read error. The rearrangement joins TRBV15 to TRBJ2-5; weak D call: TRBD2 (6 bases). Germline assignment: CDR1 LNHNV and CDR2 YYDKDF (reference sequence). The CDR3 consists of 15 residues. V lost 4 bases, J lost 5 bases, and 17 bases lay in between. CDR3 nucleotide sequence: TGTGCCACCAGCACCGGGACTTCAATTATGGAGACCCAGTACTCC. Translation gives CATSTGTSIMETQYS.

As for this clonotype: A much larger clone differs from this one at a single base, so this may be a read error. The chain is built from TRBV10-2 and TRBJ2-3; no definite D call. This CDR3 region has 15 residues. Germline V gives CDR1 WSHSY, CDR2 SAAADI. The CDR3 reads CASGEFSRRSDTQYF. The CDR3 DNA sequence: TGCGCCAGCGGTGAGTTTTCTCGGCGTTCAGATACGCAGTATTTT.

In this sample, this clonotype turned up many times. The V and J genes are TRBV7-9 and TRBJ2-3; D is unclear. CDR3 size: 14 residues. The V end lost 2 bases, the J end lost 3 bases, and 9 bases lay between the germline ends. CDR1 and CDR2 (germline): SEHNR, FQNEAQ (reference sequence). This CDR3 reads CASSLIVRTDTQYF. For the CDR3, the DNA is TGTGCCAGCAGCTTAATCGTTCGGACAGATACGCAGTATTTT.

In its sample, this clonotype was seen many times. V is TRBV12-3 or TRBV12-4 and J is TRBJ1-6; D gene unclear. This CDR3 spans 13 amino acids. Trimming left V 1 base short and J 8 bases short, with 6 bases between. The CDR3 DNA follows: TGTGCCAGCAGTTTAGGGCCAGATTCACCCCTCCACTTT. It is translated as CASSLGPDSPLHF.

Points on this clonotype: This may stem from a read error, because a much larger clone lies one nucleotide away. V gene TRBV6-5 combines with J gene TRBJ2-6, with D uncertain. Germline V gives CDR1 MNHEY, CDR2 SVGAGI. This CDR3 contains 12 residues. V dropped 4 bases and J dropped 15 bases, with 13 bases sitting between them. The chain's CDR3 is CASSSPTRALTF. CDR3 nucleotide sequence: TGTGCCAGCAGTTCGCCGACGCGCGCCCTGACTTTC.

Only one count was recorded for this clonotype. A much larger clone differs from this one at a single base, so this may be a read error. The chain has TRBV6-1 and TRBJ2-7; perhaps TRBD2 as D (6 bases). Germline V gene data show CDR1 as MNHNS and CDR2 as SASEGT. V was pared by 3 bases and J by 7 bases, with 16 bases between. The CDR3 totals 14 residues. The CDR3 DNA reads as TGTGCCAGCAGTGACCCGACTGGCGGGGATGAGCAGTACTTC. Translation gives CASSDPTGGDEQYF.

This clonotype was seen many times. The chain combines TRBV10-3 with TRBJ1-4; TRBD1 aligns across 10 bases. V dropped 3 bases and J dropped 6; count of bases not matched to a gene: 4. CDR3 length: 15 residues. The germline gives CDR1 ENHRY, CDR2 SYGVKD. DNA for the CDR3: TGTGCCATCAGTGAAGGACAGGGGGTAGATGAAAAACTGTTTTTT. Translation: CAISEGQGVDEKLFF.

In regard to this clonotype: With a much larger clone just one base away, this may be a read error. V is TRBV7-3 and J is TRBJ2-2; D possibly corresponds to TRBD1 (5 bases). V was shortened by 5 bases and J by 7 bases, with 20 bases between the two germline ends. The CDR3 is 16 residues long. The germline V gene has CDR1 SGHTA and CDR2 FQGTGA. In DNA, the CDR3 is TGTGCCAGCAGCCCGGGTCAGGGCGCGGCCCTCGGGGAGCTGTTTTTT. Amino acids: CASSPGQGAALGELFF.

About this clonotype itself: One base away lies a much larger clone, so this may be a sequencing read error. This chain joins TRBV3-1 and TRBJ2-3; a possible D gene is TRBD2 (7 bases). This CDR3 is 17 amino acids long. Germline V gives CDR1 LGHDT, CDR2 YNNKEL (reference sequence). Trimming stripped 5 bases from V and 0 bases from J, with 18 bases between. For the CDR3, the DNA is TGTGCCAGCAGCTATTATAGGGGGGGAGCTAGCACAGATACGCAGTATTTT. Translated: CASSYYRGGASTDTQYF.

The table lists this clonotype with a count of one. The rearrangement links TRBV27 to TRBJ2-1; 10 bases align to TRBD2. CDR1 and CDR2 from the germline V gene are MNHEY and SMNVEV (reference sequence). V lost 6 bases, J lost 5 bases, and 7 bases stayed unmatched. This CDR3 contains 15 residues. The CDR3 nucleotides are TGTGCCAGCAGCATAAGCGGGAGGGCCCACAATGAGCAGTTCTTC. It is translated as CASSISGRAHNEQFF.

Many counts were recorded for this clonotype. The V call is TRBV6-1, the J call TRBJ1-6; D is unresolved. Trimming removed 5 bases from V and 8 bases from J, with 16 bases in between. The CDR3 has 15 residues. Germline CDR1 is MNHNS and CDR2 is SASEGT. The CDR3 DNA reads TGTGCCAGCAGTCTGGAATTTGGCTCCCATTCACCCCTCCACTTT. Its protein product is CASSLEFGSHSPLHF.

This clonotype was recorded once. A clone one base away is much larger, so this may be a read error. The V call is TRBV7-8, the J call TRBJ1-4; 8 bases align to TRBD1. The CDR3 spans 15 residues. CDR1 is SGHVS and CDR2 is FQNEAQ in the germline V gene. With V trimmed by 5 bases and J by 8 bases, 10 bases remained unmatched. DNA of the CDR3: TGTGCCAGCAGCGTAAACAGGGGGATAAACGAAAAACTGTTTTTT. It is translated as CASSVNRGINEKLFF.

In its sample, this clonotype was seen many times. V is TRBV4-1 and J is TRBJ1-6; D gene ambiguous. Germline V gene sequence: CDR1 MGHRA, CDR2 YSYEKL. The CDR3 sequence is 15 residues long. V was clipped by 1 base and J by 7 bases, with 11 bases between them. The CDR3 nucleotides are TGCGCCAGCAGCCAAGTTGCAGGAAACAATTCACCCCTCCACTTT. This translates into CASSQVAGNNSPLHF.

This clonotype was observed at least ten times. CDR3 sequence (DNA): TGTGCCACCAGCAGAGATGGGGGGACCGAAAAACTGTTTTTT. Amino acid sequence: CATSRDGGTEKLFF. The chain employs TRBV15 and TRBJ1-4; D is possibly TRBD1 (5 bases). Trimming removed 0 bases from V and 8 bases from J, with 10 bases in between. The germline V gene has CDR1 LNHNV and CDR2 YYDKDF (reference sequence). The CDR3 spans 14 residues.

This clonotype was counted ten times or more. The rearrangement links TRBV29-1 to TRBJ2-7, with TRBD2 matching 9 bases. The CDR3 length is 15 residues. The trim removed 5 bases at V and 2 bases at J, leaving 10 bases unmatched. The germline gives CDR1 SQVTM, CDR2 ANQGSEA. The CDR3 coding sequence is TGCAGCGTTCTTACCGCCCAGCGGGGGGCCTACGAGCAGTACTTC. Translation gives CSVLTAQRGAYEQYF.

This clonotype occurred many times. The chain employs TRBV18 and TRBJ2-7, with 7 bases matching TRBD1. Looked up from germline, CDR1 is KGHSH and CDR2 is LQKENI. With V trimmed by 6 bases and J by 2 bases, 10 bases remained unmatched. The CDR3 covers 15 residues. Written as DNA, the CDR3 is TGTGCCAGCTCTCTAAGCGGACAGGACGCCTACGAGCAGTACTTC. This codes for CASSLSGQDAYEQYF.